A selection of T cell receptor beta chains follows, all from one sample in a study of cytotoxic CD8 clonotypes in ibrutinib-treated CLL. Profiled with immunoSEQ multiplex PCR; TCRdb holds only in-frame clones, not every one. The sample lists a few hundred thousand clones; almost 80% were seen once. Here the sequenced sample was PBMCs, taken before ibrutinib treatment. Receptor source: a human donor with chronic lymphocytic leukemia. Each CDR3 is given with its conserved first and last residue. The order of the fields is clone size, V gene, D gene, J gene, CDR3 DNA, CDR3 protein. A D gene is named only where the DNA matches it firmly. Only some rows state a clone size, as once, few, many or a class for expanded clones.

clone_size: NA
v_call: TRBV5-1
d_call: TRBD1
j_call: TRBJ1-4
cdr3_nt: TGCGCCAGCAGCCCCAGGGACAGCACTGGATCAACTAATGAAAAACTGTTTTTT
cdr3_aa: CASSPRDSTGSTNEKLFF

clone_size: NA
v_call: TRBV5-1
d_call: TRBD2
j_call: TRBJ2-2
cdr3_nt: TGCGCCAGCAGCTGGAGGACTAGCGGGAGGCGCTACGGGGAGCTGTTTTTT
cdr3_aa: CASSWRTSGRRYGELFF

clone_size: NA
v_call: TRBV11-1
d_call: NA
j_call: TRBJ2-7
cdr3_nt: TGTGCCAGCAGCTTACAGGGACTTCAAGTACCAACCTACGAGCAGTACTTC
cdr3_aa: CASSLQGLQVPTYEQYF

clone_size: NA
v_call: TRBV9
d_call: NA
j_call: TRBJ2-3
cdr3_nt: TGTGCCAGCAGCGTCAGGCGGGCTGCAGATACGCAGTATTTT
cdr3_aa: CASSVRRAADTQYF

clone_size: few
v_call: TRBV7-8
d_call: NA
j_call: TRBJ2-1
cdr3_nt: TGTGCCAGCAGCTTAGCTGGGTCAGGTGAGCAGTTCTTC
cdr3_aa: CASSLAGSGEQFF

clone_size: once
v_call: TRBV5-1
d_call: NA
j_call: TRBJ2-5
cdr3_nt: TGCGCCAGCAGACAACACGGAAACAACAAAGAGACCCAGTACTTC
cdr3_aa: CASRQHGNNKETQYF

clone_size: NA
v_call: TRBV27
d_call: TRBD1
j_call: TRBJ1-2
cdr3_nt: TGTGCCAGCAGTTTAGTGGGTGGGGGGACAGGGTATGGCTACACCTTC
cdr3_aa: CASSLVGGGTGYGYTF

clone_size: NA
v_call: TRBV5-1
d_call: NA
j_call: TRBJ2-3
cdr3_nt: TGCGCCAGCAGCCCCGGGACCGTCACAGATACGCAGTATTTT
cdr3_aa: CASSPGTVTDTQYF

clone_size: few
v_call: TRBV4-2
d_call: NA
j_call: TRBJ2-2
cdr3_nt: TGTGCCAGCAGCCAGGTAACAAGCGGGGAGCTGTTTTTT
cdr3_aa: CASSQVTSGELFF

clone_size: NA
v_call: TRBV5-5
d_call: NA
j_call: TRBJ2-5
cdr3_nt: TGTGCCAGCAGCTTATTGGGAGTTTGGCAAGAGACCCAGTACTTC
cdr3_aa: CASSLLGVWQETQYF

clone_size: NA
v_call: TRBV4-2
d_call: NA
j_call: TRBJ1-1
cdr3_nt: TGTGCCAGCAGCCAAGATGAGCCAGAAGAAGCTTTCTTT
cdr3_aa: CASSQDEPEEAFF

clone_size: few
v_call: TRBV10-3
d_call: NA
j_call: TRBJ1-5
cdr3_nt: TGTGCCATCAGTGAGGGATCTAGCAGAGATCAGCCCCAGCATTTT
cdr3_aa: CAISEGSSRDQPQHF

clone_size: NA
v_call: TRBV7-6
d_call: NA
j_call: TRBJ1-2
cdr3_nt: TGTGCCAGCAGCGGTGGGGGGTATGGCTACACCTTC
cdr3_aa: CASSGGGYGYTF

clone_size: NA
v_call: TRBV7-2
d_call: TRBD2
j_call: TRBJ2-1
cdr3_nt: TGTGCCAGCAGCTTAGTCTGGACTAGCGGAAACAATGAGCAGTTCTTC
cdr3_aa: CASSLVWTSGNNEQFF

clone_size: few
v_call: TRBV18
d_call: NA
j_call: TRBJ1-5
cdr3_nt: TGTGCCAGCTCAGCCATGGGACTGAGGAATCAGCCCCAGCATTTT
cdr3_aa: CASSAMGLRNQPQHF

clone_size: NA
v_call: TRBV5-1
d_call: TRBD1
j_call: TRBJ1-4
cdr3_nt: TGCGCCAGCAGCCTATTGGGACAGGGGGCTAATGAAAAACTGTTTTTT
cdr3_aa: CASSLLGQGANEKLFF

clone_size: NA
v_call: TRBV9
d_call: NA
j_call: TRBJ1-4
cdr3_nt: TGTGCCAGCAGCAAAGCGGGGGACTGGGAAAAACTGTTTTTT
cdr3_aa: CASSKAGDWEKLFF

clone_size: NA
v_call: TRBV27
d_call: NA
j_call: TRBJ2-6
cdr3_nt: TGTGCCACCCAAGGGGCGGCAGGCAGTCGCTCTGGGGCCAACGTCCTGACTTTC
cdr3_aa: CATQGAAGSRSGANVLTF

clone_size: NA
v_call: TRBV2
d_call: TRBD1
j_call: TRBJ1-1
cdr3_nt: TGTGCCAGCAGTAGACAGGGTTTCTACGAAGCTTTCTTT
cdr3_aa: CASSRQGFYEAFF

clone_size: NA
v_call: TRBV27
d_call: TRBD1
j_call: TRBJ2-7
cdr3_nt: TGTGCCAGCAGCAAAACTCAGGGGGCACTTAGGCTGTTCGAGCAGTACTTC
cdr3_aa: CASSKTQGALRLFEQYF

clone_size: NA
v_call: TRBV5-4
d_call: NA
j_call: TRBJ2-6
cdr3_nt: TGTGCCAGCAGCTCCACGGTGGTGGCTGGGGCCAACGTCCTGACTTTC
cdr3_aa: CASSSTVVAGANVLTF

clone_size: NA
v_call: TRBV5-4
d_call: TRBD1
j_call: TRBJ1-2
cdr3_nt: TGTGCCAGCAGCTTGGAGACAGGGGTTCGCCCTTCGGACTATGGCTACACCTTC
cdr3_aa: CASSLETGVRPSDYGYTF

clone_size: NA
v_call: TRBV6-5
d_call: NA
j_call: TRBJ1-5
cdr3_nt: TGTGCCAGCAGGCCCACGGGCTCAAATCCCCAGCATTTT
cdr3_aa: CASRPTGSNPQHF

clone_size: NA
v_call: TRBV27
d_call: NA
j_call: TRBJ1-5
cdr3_nt: TGTGCCAGCAGCCCCACAAAGGTCCTAATCAATCAGCCCCAGCATTTT
cdr3_aa: CASSPTKVLINQPQHF

clone_size: few
v_call: TRBV28
d_call: NA
j_call: TRBJ2-1
cdr3_nt: TGTGCCAGCATTTCAGGGAGCTCCTACAATGAGCAGTTCTTC
cdr3_aa: CASISGSSYNEQFF

clone_size: NA
v_call: TRBV6-1
d_call: TRBD2
j_call: TRBJ2-3
cdr3_nt: TGTGCCAGCAGAGGACTAGCGGGCACAGATACGCAGTATTTT
cdr3_aa: CASRGLAGTDTQYF

clone_size: NA
v_call: TRBV28
d_call: NA
j_call: TRBJ1-2
cdr3_nt: TGTGCCACCCACCCGGGGGGTTCCCCGGGGGGCGGCTATGGCTACACCTTC
cdr3_aa: CATHPGGSPGGGYGYTF

clone_size: NA
v_call: TRBV9
d_call: NA
j_call: TRBJ2-7
cdr3_nt: TGTGCCAGCAGCGTAGGAACCTTGCGGGGTACTTACGAGCAGTACTTC
cdr3_aa: CASSVGTLRGTYEQYF

clone_size: NA
v_call: TRBV5-5
d_call: NA
j_call: TRBJ2-1
cdr3_nt: TGTGCCAGCAGCCTCCTCGGGGTCCATGAGCAGTTCTTC
cdr3_aa: CASSLLGVHEQFF

clone_size: once
v_call: TRBV7-2
d_call: NA
j_call: TRBJ2-3
cdr3_nt: TGTGCCAGCAGCCCCTGGGTGGCGCGGGGCGGGGCGGATACGCAGTATTTT
cdr3_aa: CASSPWVARGGADTQYF

clone_size: NA
v_call: TRBV7-6
d_call: NA
j_call: TRBJ2-7
cdr3_nt: TGTGCCAGCAGCCCGCTTAGGGTGAACAGGGACTCCTACGAGCAGTACTTC
cdr3_aa: CASSPLRVNRDSYEQYF

clone_size: NA
v_call: TRBV19
d_call: NA
j_call: TRBJ1-5
cdr3_nt: TGTGCCAGTAGTATATGGGGGGATGATCAGCCCCAGCATTTT
cdr3_aa: CASSIWGDDQPQHF

clone_size: once
v_call: TRBV19
d_call: TRBD1
j_call: TRBJ1-1
cdr3_nt: TGTGCCAGTAGGCTACAGGGGGTGAGTACTGAAGCTTTCTTT
cdr3_aa: CASRLQGVSTEAFF

clone_size: NA
v_call: TRBV4-3
d_call: TRBD2
j_call: TRBJ2-5
cdr3_nt: TGCGCCAGCAGCCAAGACCCCCCTAGCGGGAGTCTTGGAGAGACCCAGTACTTC
cdr3_aa: CASSQDPPSGSLGETQYF

clone_size: NA
v_call: TRBV2
d_call: NA
j_call: TRBJ1-1
cdr3_nt: TGTGCCAGCACCACACAGGGAAACACTGAAGCTTTCTTT
cdr3_aa: CASTTQGNTEAFF

clone_size: few
v_call: TRBV7-3
d_call: NA
j_call: TRBJ2-7
cdr3_nt: TGTGCCAGCAGCGCATCGACAGGTCACTCCTACGAGCAGTACTTC
cdr3_aa: CASSASTGHSYEQYF

clone_size: NA
v_call: TRBV19
d_call: NA
j_call: TRBJ1-1
cdr3_nt: TGTGCCAGTAGTCCATCCCACCGCGGAGCTTTCTTT
cdr3_aa: CASSPSHRGAFF

clone_size: once
v_call: TRBV5-6
d_call: TRBD2
j_call: TRBJ2-3
cdr3_nt: TGTGCCAGCAGCCCGACTAGCGGAGGGACGGATACGCAGTATTTT
cdr3_aa: CASSPTSGGTDTQYF

clone_size: NA
v_call: TRBV27
d_call: NA
j_call: TRBJ1-2
cdr3_nt: TGTGCCGCGGCCGCCATAAGGGGCTCGGCCATCTATGGCTACACCTTC
cdr3_aa: CAAAAIRGSAIYGYTF

clone_size: NA
v_call: TRBV27
d_call: NA
j_call: TRBJ2-1
cdr3_nt: TGTGCCAGCAGGGAACAGGCAACCTATTACAATGAGCAGTTCTTC
cdr3_aa: CASREQATYYNEQFF

clone_size: once
v_call: TRBV4-3
d_call: NA
j_call: TRBJ1-5
cdr3_nt: TGCGCCAGCAGCCGACAGCTTAGGGGCCAGCCCCAGCATTTT
cdr3_aa: CASSRQLRGQPQHF

clone_size: NA
v_call: TRBV20-1
d_call: NA
j_call: TRBJ2-1
cdr3_nt: TGCAGTGCTCCTCTGCGGGAGCAGTTCTTC
cdr3_aa: CSAPLREQFF

clone_size: NA
v_call: TRBV9
d_call: TRBD1
j_call: TRBJ1-5
cdr3_nt: TGTGCCAGCAGCGAGACAGGGTTCAATCAGCCCCAGCATTTT
cdr3_aa: CASSETGFNQPQHF

clone_size: NA
v_call: TRBV7-6
d_call: NA
j_call: TRBJ1-1
cdr3_nt: TGTGCCAGCAGCTTAGAAGGGGACGGTGAAGCTTTCTTT
cdr3_aa: CASSLEGDGEAFF

clone_size: NA
v_call: TRBV30
d_call: NA
j_call: TRBJ2-5
cdr3_nt: TGTGCCTGGAGTCCCCGTGGCAGGGGGGCGTTGGAGACCCAGTACTTC
cdr3_aa: CAWSPRGRGALETQYF

clone_size: NA
v_call: TRBV5-1
d_call: TRBD2
j_call: TRBJ2-5
cdr3_nt: TGCGCCAGCAGCTATGTCATCCCGACTAGCGGACAAGAGACCCAGTACTTC
cdr3_aa: CASSYVIPTSGQETQYF